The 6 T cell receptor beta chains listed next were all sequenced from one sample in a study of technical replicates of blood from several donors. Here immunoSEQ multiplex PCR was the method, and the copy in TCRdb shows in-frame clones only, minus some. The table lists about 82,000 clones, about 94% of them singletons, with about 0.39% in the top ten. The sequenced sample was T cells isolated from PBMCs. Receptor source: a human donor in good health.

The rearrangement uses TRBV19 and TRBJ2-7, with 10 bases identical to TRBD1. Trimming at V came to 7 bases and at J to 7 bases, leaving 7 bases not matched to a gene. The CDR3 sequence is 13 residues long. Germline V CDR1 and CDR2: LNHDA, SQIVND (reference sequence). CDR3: CASIGQGETEQYF. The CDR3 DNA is TGTGCCAGTATAGGACAGGGGGAGACGGAGCAGTACTTC.

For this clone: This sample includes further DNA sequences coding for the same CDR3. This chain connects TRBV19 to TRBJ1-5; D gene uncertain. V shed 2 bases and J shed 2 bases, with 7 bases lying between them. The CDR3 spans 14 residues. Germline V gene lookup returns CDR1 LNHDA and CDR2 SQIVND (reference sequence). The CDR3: CASSIRQGNQPQHF. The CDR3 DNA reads TGTGCCAGTAGTATAAGGCAGGGCAATCAGCCCCAGCATTTT.

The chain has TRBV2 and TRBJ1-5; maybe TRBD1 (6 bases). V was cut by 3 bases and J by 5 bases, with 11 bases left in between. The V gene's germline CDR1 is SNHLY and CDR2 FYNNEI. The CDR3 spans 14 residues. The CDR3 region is CASSEWGGHQPQHF. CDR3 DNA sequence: TGTGCCAGCAGTGAGTGGGGGGGCCATCAGCCCCAGCATTTT.

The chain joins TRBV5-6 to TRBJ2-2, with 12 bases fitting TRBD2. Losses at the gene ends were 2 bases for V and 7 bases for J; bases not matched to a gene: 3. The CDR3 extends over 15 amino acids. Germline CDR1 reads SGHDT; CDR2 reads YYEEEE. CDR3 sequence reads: CASSLLAGGVGELFF. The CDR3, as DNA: TGTGCCAGCAGCTTACTAGCGGGAGGCGTCGGGGAGCTGTTTTTT.

The CDR3 DNA reads TGTGCCATCACCGTGGGACAGGGGGCCTATGGCTACACCTTC. Translation gives CAITVGQGAYGYTF. The chain joins TRBV10-3 to TRBJ1-2; 12 bases align to TRBD1. V lost 7 bases to trimming and J lost 4 bases; unmatched junction nucleotides: 4. CDR1 and CDR2 (germline): ENHRY, SYGVKD. This CDR3 contains 14 residues.

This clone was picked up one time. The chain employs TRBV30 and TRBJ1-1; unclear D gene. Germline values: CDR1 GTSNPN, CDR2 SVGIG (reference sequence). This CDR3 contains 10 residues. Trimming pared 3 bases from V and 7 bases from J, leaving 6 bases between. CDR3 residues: CAWRNLEAFF. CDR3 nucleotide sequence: TGTGCCTGGAGAAATCTTGAAGCTTTCTTT.